This T cell receptor (beta chain) appears in the sequencing data of a study of CD8 T cells in Susac syndrome. FACS enriched CD8+ TEMRA cells, while bulk CD8+ and CD4+ were negatively isolated. Between the trimmed V and J ends, which lost 6 bases and 1 base, there was a span of 9 bases. Germline V CDR1 and CDR2: MNHEY, SMNVEV (reference sequence). CDR3 length: 13 amino acids. Random hexamers primed reverse transcription of roughly 0.5 to 1 ug RNA. TCRdb ran MiXCR on the immunoSEQ multiplex PCR reads and lists one entry per CDR3 protein. The sample has over 350,000 distinct CDR3 sequences, approximately 85% seen once; the top ten hold about 0.12%.

The rearrangement uses TRBV27 and TRBJ1-2; possible D gene TRBD1, 6 bases. Sequenced material: CD8+ T cells from PBMCs. The receptor comes from a human donor with multiple sclerosis. This chain's CDR3 is CASRRTVNYGYTF. The CDR3 bases are TGTGCCAGCAGACGGACAGTTAACTATGGCTACACCTTC.